Presented here are 27 T cell receptor beta chains from one specimen sequenced in a study of shared clonotypes between healthy human individuals. Assay used: immunoSEQ multiplex PCR; TCRdb lists only in-frame clones, some missing. The sample includes around 990,000 clones, roughly 77% of them seen just once. Specimen: memory CD4+ T cells from PBMCs. Documented subset: CD45RA-negative fraction. Source of these receptors: a man aged 18 to 30 in good health. Some clones in this sample may be carry-over from other donors' samples.

The chain uses TRBV7-3 and TRBJ2-2; D gene uncertain. Germline values: CDR1 SGHTA, CDR2 FQGTGA. The CDR3 covers 13 residues. The V end lost 3 bases, the J end lost 6 bases, and 8 bases lay between the germline ends. This CDR3 is CASSFNRAGELFF. CDR3 nucleotide sequence: TGTGCCAGCAGCTTCAACCGGGCCGGGGAGCTGTTTTTT. The entire variable domain, with the rest obtained from reference TRBV7-3 and TRBJ2-2, is as follows: GAGVSQTPSNKVTEKGKYVELRCDPISGHTALYWYRQSLGQGPEFLIYFQGTGAADDSGLPNDRFFAVRPEGSVSTLKIQRTERGDSAVYLCASSFNRAGELFFGEGSRLTVL.

This chain links TRBV5-1 with TRBJ2-2; a possible D gene is TRBD2 (5 bases). The CDR3 is 15 residues long. The germline V gene encodes CDR1 SGHRS and CDR2 YFSETQ. Trimming cost V 1 base and J 7 bases, with 14 bases left between them. CDR3 amino acids: CASSLSPGVDGELFF. Here the CDR3 DNA reads TGCGCCAGCAGCTTGTCTCCCGGGGTCGACGGGGAGCTGTTTTTT.

The chain joins TRBV28 to TRBJ1-1; 8 nucleotides match TRBD1. CDR1 MDHEN and CDR2 SYDVKM come from the germline V gene. The CDR3 extends over 12 amino acids. V was clipped by 11 bases and J by 6 bases; unmatched bases: 8. CDR3 sequence (DNA): TGTGCCTGCTACAGGGGGGTATCTGAAGCTTTCTTT. Translated, it gives CACYRGVSEAFF.

The sample holds many counts of this clone. The chain recombines TRBV4-2 with TRBJ2-5, with 7 bases identical to TRBD2. The end of the DNA aligns better with TRBJ2-7, so the J call may be wrong. There are 14 residues in the CDR3. CDR1 is LGHNA and CDR2 is YNFKEQ in the germline V gene. The CDR3 loop reads CASSQDSSGYEQYF. The CDR3 bases are TGTGCCAGCAGCCAAGATTCTAGCGGCTACGAGCAGTACTTC.

The CDR3 loop reads CASSLGAGARSSGNTIYF. The DNA for the CDR3 is TGTGCCAGCAGCTTGGGGGCAGGGGCGAGAAGCTCTGGAAACACCATATATTTT. This chain connects TRBV5-4 to TRBJ1-3; D possibly corresponds to TRBD1 (6 bases). Deletions cut 0 bases from V and 0 bases from J, with 16 bases between. CDR1 is SGHNT, CDR2 YYREEE, per germline (reference sequence). CDR3 length: 18 amino acids.

V and J are TRBV18 and TRBJ2-1; 8 bases align to TRBD1. Germline V lookup: CDR1 KGHSH, CDR2 LQKENI. The junction had 5 bases not matched to a gene; V was cut back by 4 bases and J by 9 bases. The CDR3 has 13 residues. The CDR3 DNA is TGTGCCAGCTCACAACGACAGGGGATTGAGCAGTTCTTC. Amino acids: CASSQRQGIEQFF.

J is TRBJ2-7 and V is TRBV27; TRBD1 matches at 10 bases. The CDR3 extends over 15 amino acids. With 4 bases clipped from V and 6 bases from J, the junction kept 9 bases outside the gene matches. Germline V gene lookup returns CDR1 MNHEY and CDR2 SMNVEV (reference sequence). DNA of the CDR3: TGTGCCAGCAGTTCATACCGGGACAGGGGTTTCGAGCAGTACTTC. This translates into CASSSYRDRGFEQYF.

The chain recombines TRBV7-9 with TRBJ1-2; D possibly corresponds to TRBD1 (5 bases). Germline V CDR1 and CDR2: SEHNR, FQNEAQ (reference sequence). The length of the CDR3 is 17 residues. The V end was cut by 3 bases, the J end by 5 bases, with 22 bases between. CDR3 sequence: CASSLPTQGPAPYGYTF. The DNA for the CDR3 is TGTGCCAGCAGCTTGCCGACCCAGGGCCCGGCTCCGTATGGCTACACCTTC.

This clone was seen just once. The gene calls are TRBV30 and TRBJ2-7; D is possibly TRBD1 (6 bases). Germline-derived CDR1 and CDR2 are GTSNPN and SVGIG (reference sequence). The CDR3 sequence is 15 residues long. The germline V and J ends were trimmed by 3 bases and 3 bases, with 18 bases remaining between them. The CDR3 protein is CAWSLMGHSNYEQYF. DNA for the CDR3: TGTGCCTGGAGCCTTATGGGACACTCCAACTACGAGCAGTACTTC.

The CDR3 is CASSKRESPGELFF. As DNA, the CDR3 is TGTGCCAGCAGTAAGCGGGAGAGCCCCGGGGAGCTGTTTTTT. The J gene is TRBJ2-2, the V gene TRBV27; 8 bases are shared with TRBD2. The J segment lost 6 bases and the V segment lost 5 bases, leaving 5 bases of the junction unmatched. The CDR3 contains 14 residues. In germline, CDR1 is MNHEY, CDR2 SMNVEV (reference sequence).

The chain recombines TRBV14 with TRBJ2-2, with 11 bases fitting TRBD2. Looked up from germline, CDR1 is SGHDN and CDR2 is FVKESK. With 2 bases clipped from V and 6 bases from J, the junction kept 5 bases outside the gene matches. This CDR3 has 16 residues. CDR3 loop: CASSQRSSGGPGELFF. CDR3 in DNA: TGTGCCAGCAGCCAACGATCTAGCGGGGGGCCCGGGGAGCTGTTTTTT.

The chain joins TRBV28 to TRBJ1-4; D uncertain. The CDR3 sequence is 16 residues long. Germline V CDR1 and CDR2: MDHEN, SYDVKM. The V end was cut by 4 bases, the J end by 4 bases, with 16 bases between. The CDR3 bases are TGTGCCAGCAGTTCCCCCGGTTCCGGGGATAATGAAAAACTGTTTTTT. This sequence encodes CASSSPGSGDNEKLFF.

The chain employs TRBV6-5 and TRBJ1-6, with D possibly TRBD1 on 6 matching bases. The CDR3 consists of 13 residues. Trimming took 8 bases from V and 4 from J, leaving 9 bases between them. CDR1 and CDR2 from the germline V gene are MNHEY and SVGAGI. The CDR3 sequence: CASRGLYNSPLHF. In DNA form, the CDR3 reads TGTGCCAGCCGGGGGCTTTATAATTCACCCCTCCACTTT.

This clone has just one count. The rearrangement uses TRBV2 and TRBJ2-1; D not certain. Germline V gives CDR1 SNHLY, CDR2 FYNNEI. CDR3 size: 15 residues. V was clipped by 7 bases and J by 4 bases, with 17 bases between them. The CDR3 protein is CASNSGGSRYNEQFF. The CDR3 nucleotides read TGTGCCAGCAACTCGGGTGGATCTCGGTACAATGAGCAGTTCTTC. Together with reference TRBV2 and TRBJ2-1, the CDR3 gives the full variable domain: EPEVTQTPSHQVTQMGQEVILRCVPISNHLYFYWYRQILGQKVEFLVSFYNNEISEKSEIFDDQFSVERPDGSNFTLKIRSTKLEDSAMYFCASNSGGSRYNEQFFGPGTRLTVL.

The gene calls are TRBV20-1 and TRBJ2-7; D unclear. There are 11 residues in the CDR3. Trimming pared 4 bases from V and 2 bases from J, leaving 6 bases between. The germline CDR1 and CDR2 sequences are DFQATT and SNEGSKA (reference sequence). The CDR3 is CSATRAYEQYF. The CDR3 DNA reads TGCAGTGCTACACGGGCCTACGAGCAGTACTTC.

The V and J genes are TRBV28 and TRBJ1-4; TRBD1 matches 7 bases. The CDR3 has 15 amino acids. From germline, CDR1 is MDHEN and CDR2 SYDVKM. J gave up 5 bases and V 7 bases, and 10 bases lay outside the gene matches. In DNA, the CDR3 is TGTGCCAGCAACCAAGGGGGACAGTACAATGAAAAACTGTTTTTT. Protein: CASNQGGQYNEKLFF. The entire variable domain, with the rest obtained from reference TRBV28 and TRBJ1-4, is as follows: DVKVTQSSRYLVKRTGEKVFLECVQDMDHENMFWYRQDPGLGLRLIYFSYDVKMKEKGDIPEGYSVSREKKERFSLILESASTNQTSMYLCASNQGGQYNEKLFFGSGTQLSVL.

This rearrangement joins TRBV15 to TRBJ1-5, with 10 nucleotides matching TRBD1. Germline CDR1 and CDR2: LNHNV and YYDKDF (reference sequence). The V gene end was trimmed by 5 bases and the J gene end by 6 bases; junction bases not matched to a gene: 7. There are 15 residues in the CDR3. The CDR3 reads CATSGGQGWGQPQHF. CDR3 coding DNA: TGTGCCACCAGCGGGGGACAGGGGTGGGGTCAGCCCCAGCATTTT.

V gene TRBV18 combines with J gene TRBJ1-4; D not resolved. Germline values: CDR1 KGHSH, CDR2 LQKENI. Between the trimmed V and J ends, which lost 2 bases and 8 bases, there was a span of 18 bases. The CDR3 is 16 amino acids. The CDR3 DNA reads as TGTGCCAGCTCACCAGGGCAAACTTCTGTGAGCGAAAAACTGTTTTTT. Protein sequence: CASSPGQTSVSEKLFF. Based on the CDR3 plus reference TRBV18 and TRBJ1-4, the full variable domain is NAGVMQNPRHLVRRRGQEARLRCSPMKGHSHVYWYRQLPEEGLKFMVYLQKENIIDESGMPKERFSAEFPKEGPSILRIQQVVRGDSAAYFCASSPGQTSVSEKLFFGSGTQLSVL.

The V gene is TRBV7-9, the J gene TRBJ2-5; 11 positions agree with TRBD1. V shed 4 bases, J shed 5 bases, and the junction held 3 bases outside the gene matches. The CDR3 consists of 14 residues. Germline CDR1 reads SEHNR; CDR2 reads FQNEAQ (reference sequence). CDR3 coding DNA: TGTGCCAGCAGCTCAGGACAGGGGGCCGAGACCCAGTACTTC. Translated: CASSSGQGAETQYF.

The J gene is TRBJ2-7, the V gene TRBV30, with D perhaps TRBD2 (6 bases). CDR3 length: 13 amino acids. Per the germline V gene, CDR1 is GTSNPN and CDR2 is SVGIG (reference sequence). V lost 7 bases and J lost 2, with 15 bases in between. The CDR3 DNA follows: TGTGCCTCTTCCAAGCGGGCGCCCTACGAGCAGTACTTC. This translates into CASSKRAPYEQYF.

The sample holds a few counts of this clone. CDR3 sequence reads: CASGQLNQPQHF. The CDR3 bases are TGTGCCAGTGGACAGCTCAATCAGCCCCAGCATTTT. This sequence joins TRBV28 and TRBJ1-5, with D tentatively TRBD1 (6 bases). Trimming took off 9 bases at V and 3 bases at J, with 9 bases between the two ends. Germline CDR1 and CDR2: MDHEN and SYDVKM. This CDR3 spans 12 amino acids.

The chain links TRBV6-4 to TRBJ2-1; D unresolved. The CDR3 is made up of 16 amino acids. V was shortened by 0 bases and J by 0 bases, with 9 bases between the two germline ends. The germline CDR1 and CDR2 sequences are MRHNA and SNTAGT. The chain's CDR3 is CASSDSAISSYNEQFF. CDR3 sequence (DNA): TGTGCCAGCAGTGACTCGGCCATTAGCTCCTACAATGAGCAGTTCTTC.

About this clone: The junction departs from the called germline gene at one end, perhaps through a read error. The chain combines TRBV5-1 with TRBJ2-5; 8 bases are shared with TRBD1. CDR1 and CDR2 (germline): SGHRS, YFSETQ. There are 13 residues in the CDR3. CDR3 residues: CASSYEVDRGRDF. In nucleotides, the CDR3 is TGCGCCAGCAGCTACGAGGTCGACAGGGGTCGGGACTTC.

In regard to this clone: One end of the junction varies from germline; a read error may be responsible. V and J are TRBV28 and TRBJ2-4; 7 bases map to TRBD1. The CDR3 covers 11 residues. Germline assignment: CDR1 MDHEN and CDR2 SYDVKM. The CDR3 loop reads CASTSEGTEVF. The DNA of the CDR3 is TGTGCCAGCACGTCCGAGGGGACAGAAGTATTC.

This sequence joins TRBV28 and TRBJ1-3; D is unclear. In germline, CDR1 is MDHEN, CDR2 SYDVKM. This CDR3 has 15 residues. The V and J ends lost 6 bases and 0 bases respectively, with 12 bases between them. CDR3 protein: CASSPLGSSGNTIYF. The CDR3 DNA reads TGTGCCAGCAGCCCACTAGGAAGCTCTGGAAACACCATATATTTT.

This rearrangement joins TRBV28 to TRBJ2-7; 8 bases match TRBD1. This CDR3 region has 15 residues. Trimming removed 3 bases from V and 2 bases from J; junction bases left unmatched: 6. Germline V gene sequence: CDR1 MDHEN, CDR2 SYDVKM. The CDR3 is CASSFPARGPYEQYF. In nucleotides, the CDR3 is TGTGCCAGCAGTTTTCCGGCCAGGGGGCCCTACGAGCAGTACTTC.

V gene TRBV4-1 combines with J gene TRBJ2-1, with 15 positions matching TRBD2. J gave up 9 bases and V 4 bases, and 16 bases lay outside the gene matches. The CDR3 runs to 19 residues. Germline CDR1 and CDR2: MGHRA and YSYEKL. CDR3 region: CASSPLRTSGRELIFEQFF. The DNA of the CDR3 is TGCGCCAGCAGCCCGCTCCGGACTAGCGGGAGGGAACTCATCTTTGAGCAGTTCTTC.